This TCR beta chain was recorded in a study of blood T cell repertoires in COVID-19. Study overall: There were acute and convalescent COVID-19 samples, and they came from the United States, Italy and Spain. T cells, B-cell-depleted T cells, or PBMCs provided the cDNA or gDNA that served as material.

In the authors' workflow: Amplification of reference gene primers was used by the study to estimate nucleated cell counts. Profiling relied on immunoSEQ multiplex PCR, and the TCRdb table lists in-frame clones only, not all of them. From that table come the V and J calls and clone size; the DNA was used to work out D and trimming. The data show 130,000 to 150,000 clones, 75% to 90% seen once. The germline CDR1 and CDR2 sequences are LGHNA and YNFKEQ. V lost 4 bases to trimming and J lost 0 bases; unmatched junction nucleotides: 17. The CDR3 consists of 20 residues. Sequenced: peripheral blood. This clonotype was obtained from a woman aged 45-59 years with acute or convalescent COVID-19. This rearrangement joins TRBV4-2 to TRBJ1-5; TRBD1 agrees at 8 bases. The CDR3 DNA reads TGTGCCAGCAGCCGGAGCGCGACGGACAGGGTCATGAATAGCAATCAGCCCCAGCATTTT. Protein sequence: CASSRSATDRVMNSNQPQHF.